This T cell receptor beta chain was recovered during a study of T cells after posttransplantation cyclophosphamide. With 6 bases clipped from V and 11 bases from J, the junction kept 9 bases outside the gene matches. The CDR3 loop spans 12 amino acids. The germline CDR1 and CDR2 sequences are ENHRY and SYGVKD. Busulfan-fludarabine conditioning, marrow transplant, and cyclophosphamide on days +3 and +4 were administered. The data were produced by immunoSEQ multiplex PCR, yet TCRdb's version contains in-frame clones alone and is incomplete. There are approximately 45,000 clones in the sample; 90% occur only once, and less than 2.5% lies in the top ten.

This clonotype originated in a male patient aged 55 to 70 who received an allogeneic stem cell transplant from a related donor and was CMV-positive. A share of the T cells may be of graft donor origin. The chain combines TRBV10-3 with TRBJ1-1; TRBD1 matches 7 bases. The sequenced sample was PBMCs, obtained around 58 days after allogeneic stem cell transplant with posttransplant cyclophosphamide. The CDR3: CAIRGQGVEAFF. The CDR3 DNA follows: TGTGCCATCAGAGGCCAGGGGGTCGAGGCTTTCTTT.